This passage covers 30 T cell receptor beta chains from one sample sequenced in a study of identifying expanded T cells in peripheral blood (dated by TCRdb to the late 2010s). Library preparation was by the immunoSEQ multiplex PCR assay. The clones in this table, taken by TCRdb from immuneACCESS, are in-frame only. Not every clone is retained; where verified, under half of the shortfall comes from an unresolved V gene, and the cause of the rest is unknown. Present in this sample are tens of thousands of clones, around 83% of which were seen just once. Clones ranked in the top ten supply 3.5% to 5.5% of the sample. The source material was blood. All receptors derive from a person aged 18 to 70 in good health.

CDR3 sequence reads: CASSLVASSTDTQYF. For the CDR3, the DNA is TGCGCCAGCAGCTTGGTGGCGTCAAGCACAGATACGCAGTATTTT. The J gene is TRBJ2-3, the V gene TRBV5-1; no clear D gene. Germline V gene data show CDR1 as SGHRS and CDR2 as YFSETQ. V lost 0 bases, J lost 0 bases, and 8 bases lay in between. This CDR3 region has 15 residues.

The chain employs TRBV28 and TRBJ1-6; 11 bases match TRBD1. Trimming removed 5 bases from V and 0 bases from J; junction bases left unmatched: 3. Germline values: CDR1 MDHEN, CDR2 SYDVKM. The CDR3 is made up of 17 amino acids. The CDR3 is CASSMGQGVSYNSPLHF. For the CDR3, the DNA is TGTGCCAGCAGTATGGGACAGGGGGTCTCCTATAATTCACCCCTCCACTTT.

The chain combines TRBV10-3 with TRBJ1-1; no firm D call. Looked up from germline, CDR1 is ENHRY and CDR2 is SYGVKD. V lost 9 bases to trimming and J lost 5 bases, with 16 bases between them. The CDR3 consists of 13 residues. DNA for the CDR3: TGTGCCATTCTTGAACCTGGGAGGACTGAAGCTTTCTTT. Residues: CAILEPGRTEAFF.

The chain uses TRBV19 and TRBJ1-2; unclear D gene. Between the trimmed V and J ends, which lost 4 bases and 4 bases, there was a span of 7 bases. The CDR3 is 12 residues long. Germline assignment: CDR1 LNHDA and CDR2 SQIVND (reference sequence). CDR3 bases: TGTGCCAGTAGTAGACCGCGCTATGGCTACACCTTC. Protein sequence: CASSRPRYGYTF.

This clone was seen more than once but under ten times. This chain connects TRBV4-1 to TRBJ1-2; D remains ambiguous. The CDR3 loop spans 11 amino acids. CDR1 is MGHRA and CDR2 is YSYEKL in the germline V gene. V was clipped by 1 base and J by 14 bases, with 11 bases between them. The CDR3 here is CASSQGPSRTF. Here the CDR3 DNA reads TGCGCCAGCAGCCAAGGACCATCCCGGACCTTC.

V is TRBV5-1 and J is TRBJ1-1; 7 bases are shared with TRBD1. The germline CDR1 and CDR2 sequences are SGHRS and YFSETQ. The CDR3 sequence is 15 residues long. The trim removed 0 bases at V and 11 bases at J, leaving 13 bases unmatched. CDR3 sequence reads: CASSLGLRSGGWAFF. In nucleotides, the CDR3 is TGCGCCAGCAGCTTGGGTCTCCGGTCAGGGGGTTGGGCTTTCTTT.

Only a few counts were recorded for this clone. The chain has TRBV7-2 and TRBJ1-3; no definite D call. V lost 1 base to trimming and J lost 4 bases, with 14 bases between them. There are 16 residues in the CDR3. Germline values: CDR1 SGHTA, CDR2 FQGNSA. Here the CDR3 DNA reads TGTGCCAGCAGCTTAGTAAGCCGGGTACCCGGAAACACCATATATTTT. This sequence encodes CASSLVSRVPGNTIYF.

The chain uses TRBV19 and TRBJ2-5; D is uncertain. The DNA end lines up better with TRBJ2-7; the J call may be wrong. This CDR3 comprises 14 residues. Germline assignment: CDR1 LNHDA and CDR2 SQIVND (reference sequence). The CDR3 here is CASSSPDTYYEQYF. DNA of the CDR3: TGTGCCAGTAGTAGCCCGGATACCTACTACGAGCAGTACTTC.

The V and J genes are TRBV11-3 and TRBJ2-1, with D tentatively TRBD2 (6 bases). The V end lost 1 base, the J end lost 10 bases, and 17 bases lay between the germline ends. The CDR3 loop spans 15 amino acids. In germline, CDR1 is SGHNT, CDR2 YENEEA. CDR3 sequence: CASSLVWRGLGEQFF. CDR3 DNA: TGTGCCAGCAGCTTAGTGTGGCGGGGATTGGGGGAGCAGTTCTTC. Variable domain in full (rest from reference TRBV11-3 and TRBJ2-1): EAGVVQSPRYKIIEKKQPVAFWCNPISGHNTLYWYLQNLGQGPELLIRYENEEAVDDSQLPKDRFSAERLKGVDSTLKIQPAELGDSAVYLCASSLVWRGLGEQFFGPGTRLTVL.

This CDR3 reads CASSLSGRENGYTF. The CDR3 DNA reads TGTGCCAGCAGTTTATCAGGCAGGGAGAATGGCTACACCTTC. The gene calls are TRBV27 and TRBJ1-2; D is perhaps TRBD1 (5 bases). CDR1 is MNHEY and CDR2 is SMNVEV in the germline V gene (reference sequence). The CDR3 runs 14 residues. Trimming pared 0 bases from V and 6 bases from J, leaving 11 bases between.

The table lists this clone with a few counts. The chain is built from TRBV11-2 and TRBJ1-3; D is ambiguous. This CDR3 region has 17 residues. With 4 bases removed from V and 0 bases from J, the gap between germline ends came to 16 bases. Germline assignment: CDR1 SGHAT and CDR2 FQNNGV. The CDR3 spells CASSSSFQFLSGNTIYF. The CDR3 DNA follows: TGTGCCAGCAGCTCTTCCTTCCAGTTCCTCTCTGGAAACACCATATATTTT.

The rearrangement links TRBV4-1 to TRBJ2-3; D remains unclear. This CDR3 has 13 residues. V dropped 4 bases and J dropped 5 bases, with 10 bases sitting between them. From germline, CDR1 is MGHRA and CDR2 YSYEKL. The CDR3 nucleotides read TGCGCCAGCAGCCTTGCGCTGGGAGATACGCAGTATTTT. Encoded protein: CASSLALGDTQYF.

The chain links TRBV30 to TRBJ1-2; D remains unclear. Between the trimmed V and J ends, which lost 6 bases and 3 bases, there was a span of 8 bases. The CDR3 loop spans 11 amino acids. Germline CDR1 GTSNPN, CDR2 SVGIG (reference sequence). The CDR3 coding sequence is TGTGCCTGCCCACTCCACTATGGCTACACCTTC. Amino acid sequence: CACPLHYGYTF.

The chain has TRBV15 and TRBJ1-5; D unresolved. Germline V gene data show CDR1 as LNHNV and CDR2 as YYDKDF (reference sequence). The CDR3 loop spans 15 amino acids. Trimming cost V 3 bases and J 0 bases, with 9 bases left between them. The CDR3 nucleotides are TGTGCCACCAGCAGGGGAGTTCTTAGCAATCAGCCCCAGCATTTT. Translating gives CATSRGVLSNQPQHF. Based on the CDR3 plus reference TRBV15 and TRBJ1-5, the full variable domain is DAMVIQNPRYQVTQFGKPVTLSCSQTLNHNVMYWYQQKSSQAPKLLFHYYDKDFNNEADTPDNFQSRRPNTSFCFLDIRSPGLGDTAMYLCATSRGVLSNQPQHFGDGTRLSIL.

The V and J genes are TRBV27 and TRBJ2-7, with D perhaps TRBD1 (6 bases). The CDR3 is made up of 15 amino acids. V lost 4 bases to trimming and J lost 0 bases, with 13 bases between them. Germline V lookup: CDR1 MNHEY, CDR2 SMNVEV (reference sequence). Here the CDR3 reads CASSWAGVSSYEQYF. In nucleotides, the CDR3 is TGTGCCAGCAGTTGGGCAGGGGTAAGCTCCTACGAGCAGTACTTC.

CDR3 sequence: CASSTTGRKTEAFF. The CDR3 nucleotides read TGTGCCAGCAGTACGACAGGGCGCAAAACTGAAGCTTTCTTT. The rearrangement joins TRBV2 to TRBJ1-1; 7 nucleotides agree with TRBD1. This CDR3 has 14 amino acids. Germline assignment: CDR1 SNHLY and CDR2 FYNNEI. Trimming removed 5 bases from V and 5 bases from J; junction bases left unmatched: 8.

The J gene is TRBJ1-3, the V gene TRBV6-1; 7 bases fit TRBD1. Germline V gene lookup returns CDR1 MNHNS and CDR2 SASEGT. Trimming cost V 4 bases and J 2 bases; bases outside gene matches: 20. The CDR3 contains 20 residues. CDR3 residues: CASSGTRQGPEQFAGNTIYF. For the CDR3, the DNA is TGTGCCAGCAGTGGAACCAGACAGGGCCCAGAGCAGTTTGCTGGAAACACCATATATTTT.

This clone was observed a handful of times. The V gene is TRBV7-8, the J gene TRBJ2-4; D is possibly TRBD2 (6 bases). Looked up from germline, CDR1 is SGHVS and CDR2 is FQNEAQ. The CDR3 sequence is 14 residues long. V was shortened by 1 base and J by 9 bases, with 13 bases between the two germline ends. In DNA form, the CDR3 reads TGTGCCAGCAGCTTAGGGCTAGCGTACGGCATTCAGTACTTC. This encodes CASSLGLAYGIQYF.

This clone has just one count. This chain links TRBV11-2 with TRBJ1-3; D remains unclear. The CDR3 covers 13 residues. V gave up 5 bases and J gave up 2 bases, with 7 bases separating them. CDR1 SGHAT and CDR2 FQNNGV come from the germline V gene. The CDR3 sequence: CASSQIAGNTIYF. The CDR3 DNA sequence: TGTGCCAGCAGCCAGATAGCTGGAAACACCATATATTTT.

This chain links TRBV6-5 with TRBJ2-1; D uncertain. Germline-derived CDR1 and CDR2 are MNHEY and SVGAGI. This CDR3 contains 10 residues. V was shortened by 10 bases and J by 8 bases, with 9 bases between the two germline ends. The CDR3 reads CATGFDEQFF. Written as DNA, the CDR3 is TGTGCCACCGGGTTCGATGAGCAGTTCTTC.

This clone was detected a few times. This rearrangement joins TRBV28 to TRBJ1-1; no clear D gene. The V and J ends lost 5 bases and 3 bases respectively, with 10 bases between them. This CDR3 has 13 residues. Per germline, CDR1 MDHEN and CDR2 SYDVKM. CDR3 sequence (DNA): TGTGCCAGCAGTACGGACGGGTACACTGAAGCTTTCTTT. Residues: CASSTDGYTEAFF. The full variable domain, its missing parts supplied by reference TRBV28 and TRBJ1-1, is DVKVTQSSRYLVKRTGEKVFLECVQDMDHENMFWYRQDPGLGLRLIYFSYDVKMKEKGDIPEGYSVSREKKERFSLILESASTNQTSMYLCASSTDGYTEAFFGQGTRLTVV.

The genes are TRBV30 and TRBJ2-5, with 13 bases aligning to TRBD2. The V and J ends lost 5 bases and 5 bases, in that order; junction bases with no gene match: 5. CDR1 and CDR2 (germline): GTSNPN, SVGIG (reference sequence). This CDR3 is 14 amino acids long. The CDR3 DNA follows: TGTGCCTGGGGGACGGGACTAGCGGGGGAGACCCAGTACTTC. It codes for CAWGTGLAGETQYF.

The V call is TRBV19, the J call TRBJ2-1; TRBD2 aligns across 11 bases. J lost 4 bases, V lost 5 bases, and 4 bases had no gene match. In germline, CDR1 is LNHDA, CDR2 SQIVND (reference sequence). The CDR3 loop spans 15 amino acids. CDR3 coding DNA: TGTGCCAGTAGTGCCCGGACTAGCGGGTACAATGAGCAGTTCTTC. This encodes CASSARTSGYNEQFF.

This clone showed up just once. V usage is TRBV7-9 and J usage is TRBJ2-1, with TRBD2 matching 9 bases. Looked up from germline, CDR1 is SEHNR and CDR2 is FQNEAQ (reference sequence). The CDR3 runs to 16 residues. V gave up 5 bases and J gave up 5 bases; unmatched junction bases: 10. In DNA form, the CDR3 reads TGTGCCAGCAGCCCCTGGAGGGCGGGGGGGAACAATGAGCAGTTCTTC. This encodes CASSPWRAGGNNEQFF.

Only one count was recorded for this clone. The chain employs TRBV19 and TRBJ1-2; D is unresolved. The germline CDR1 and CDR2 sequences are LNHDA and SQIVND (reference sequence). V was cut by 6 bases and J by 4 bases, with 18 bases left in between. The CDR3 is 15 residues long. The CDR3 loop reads CASSLGQRGSYGYTF. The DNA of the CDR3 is TGTGCCAGTAGCCTCGGGCAGCGGGGATCCTATGGCTACACCTTC.

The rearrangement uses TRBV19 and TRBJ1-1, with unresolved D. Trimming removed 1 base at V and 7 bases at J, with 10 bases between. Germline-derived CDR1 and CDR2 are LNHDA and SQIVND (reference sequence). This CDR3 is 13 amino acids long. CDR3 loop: CASSIGRGFEAFF. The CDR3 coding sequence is TGTGCCAGTAGTATAGGGCGAGGATTTGAAGCTTTCTTT.

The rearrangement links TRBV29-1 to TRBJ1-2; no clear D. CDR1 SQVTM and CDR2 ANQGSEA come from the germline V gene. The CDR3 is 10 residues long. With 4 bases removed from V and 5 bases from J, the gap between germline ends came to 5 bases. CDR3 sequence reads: CSVGSYGYTF. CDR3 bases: TGCAGCGTTGGGAGTTATGGCTACACCTTC.

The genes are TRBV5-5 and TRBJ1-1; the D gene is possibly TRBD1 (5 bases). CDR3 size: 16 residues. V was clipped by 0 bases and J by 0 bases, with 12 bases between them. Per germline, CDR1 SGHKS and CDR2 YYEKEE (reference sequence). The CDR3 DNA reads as TGTGCCAGCAGCTTGGTTAACATGGGGCTGAACACTGAAGCTTTCTTT. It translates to CASSLVNMGLNTEAFF.

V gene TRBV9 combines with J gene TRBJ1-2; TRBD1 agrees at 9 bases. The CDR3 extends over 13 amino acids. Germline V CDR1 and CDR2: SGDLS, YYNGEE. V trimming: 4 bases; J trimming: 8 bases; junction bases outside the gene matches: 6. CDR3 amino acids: CASSSTGGEGYTF. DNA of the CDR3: TGTGCCAGCAGCTCAACAGGGGGCGAAGGCTACACCTTC.

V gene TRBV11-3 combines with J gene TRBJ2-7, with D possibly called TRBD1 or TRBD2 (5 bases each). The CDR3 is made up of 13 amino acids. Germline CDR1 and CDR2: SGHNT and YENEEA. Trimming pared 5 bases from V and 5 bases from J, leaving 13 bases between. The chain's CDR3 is CASSHGLGDEQYF. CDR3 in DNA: TGTGCCAGCAGCCATGGGCTGGGGGACGAGCAGTACTTC. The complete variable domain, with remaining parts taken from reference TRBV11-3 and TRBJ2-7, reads EAGVVQSPRYKIIEKKQPVAFWCNPISGHNTLYWYLQNLGQGPELLIRYENEEAVDDSQLPKDRFSAERLKGVDSTLKIQPAELGDSAVYLCASSHGLGDEQYFGPGTRLTVT.